The next 3 T cell receptor beta chains were all read from a single sample in a study of shared clonotypes between healthy human individuals. Sequencing used immunoSEQ multiplex PCR; TCRdb keeps in-frame clones, though not all of them. The sample includes approximately 2.4 million clones, approximately 94% of them seen just once. Sequences were obtained from naive CD4+ T cells sorted from blood. As for subset: CD45RA+ positively selected. Receptors originate from a man in his late teens or twenties in good health.

The rearrangement uses TRBV11-2 and TRBJ2-1; 11 nucleotides line up with TRBD2. The V and J ends lost 2 bases and 1 base, in that order; junction bases with no gene match: 7. Germline CDR1 is SGHAT and CDR2 is FQNNGV. This CDR3 is built from 18 residues. For the CDR3, the DNA is TGTGCCAGCAGCTTACTAGCGGGGGGATTCGAATCCTACAATGAGCAGTTCTTC. Translating gives CASSLLAGGFESYNEQFF.

The rearrangement uses TRBV10-3 and TRBJ2-1; a possible D gene is TRBD1 (6 bases). This CDR3 has 13 amino acids. Germline-derived CDR1 and CDR2 are ENHRY and SYGVKD. V lost 7 bases, J lost 6 bases, and 13 bases lay in between. Here the CDR3 reads CAINNEQGNEQFF. Written as DNA, the CDR3 is TGTGCCATCAATAACGAACAGGGCAATGAGCAGTTCTTC.

V is TRBV5-1 and J is TRBJ2-1; TRBD2 matches 11 bases. This CDR3 is 15 amino acids long. Germline V gene lookup returns CDR1 SGHRS and CDR2 YFSETQ. The V segment lost 4 bases and the J segment 9 bases; nucleotides outside the gene matches: 9. CDR3 loop: CASSPLAGADIEQFF. CDR3 DNA sequence: TGCGCCAGCAGCCCACTAGCGGGGGCCGACATTGAGCAGTTCTTC.